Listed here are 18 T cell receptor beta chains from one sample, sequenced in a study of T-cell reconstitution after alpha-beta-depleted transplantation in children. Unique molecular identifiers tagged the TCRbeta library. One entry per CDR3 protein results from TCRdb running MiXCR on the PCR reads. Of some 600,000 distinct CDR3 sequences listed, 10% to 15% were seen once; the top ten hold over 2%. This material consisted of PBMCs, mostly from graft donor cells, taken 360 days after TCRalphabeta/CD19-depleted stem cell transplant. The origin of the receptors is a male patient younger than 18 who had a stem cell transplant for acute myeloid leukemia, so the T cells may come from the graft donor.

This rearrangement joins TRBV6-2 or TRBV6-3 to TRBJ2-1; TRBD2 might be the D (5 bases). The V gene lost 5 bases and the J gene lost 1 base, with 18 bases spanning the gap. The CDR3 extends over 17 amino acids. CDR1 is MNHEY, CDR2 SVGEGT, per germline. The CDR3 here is CASSHPWRRASYNEQFF. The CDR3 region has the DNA TGTGCCAGCAGTCACCCGTGGAGGAGAGCGTCCTACAATGAGCAGTTCTTC.

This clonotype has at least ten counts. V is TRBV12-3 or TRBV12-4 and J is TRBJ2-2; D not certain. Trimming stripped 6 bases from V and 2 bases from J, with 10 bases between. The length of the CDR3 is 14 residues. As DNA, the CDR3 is TGTGCCAGCAGCAATGGGTATAACACCGGGGAGCTGTTTTTT. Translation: CASSNGYNTGELFF.

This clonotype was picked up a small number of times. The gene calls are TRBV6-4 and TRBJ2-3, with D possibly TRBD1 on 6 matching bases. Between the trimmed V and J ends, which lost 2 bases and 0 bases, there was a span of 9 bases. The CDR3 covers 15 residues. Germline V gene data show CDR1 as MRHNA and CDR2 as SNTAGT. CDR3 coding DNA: TGTGCCAGCAGTGACCAGGGGAAGAGCACAGATACGCAGTATTTT. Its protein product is CASSDQGKSTDTQYF.

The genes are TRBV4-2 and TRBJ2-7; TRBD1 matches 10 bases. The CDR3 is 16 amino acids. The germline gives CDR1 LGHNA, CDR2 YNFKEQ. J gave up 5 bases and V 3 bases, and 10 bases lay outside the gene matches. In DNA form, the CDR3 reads TGTGCCAGCAGCCACCAGGCCGGGACAGGGGACGACGAGCAGTACTTC. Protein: CASSHQAGTGDDEQYF.

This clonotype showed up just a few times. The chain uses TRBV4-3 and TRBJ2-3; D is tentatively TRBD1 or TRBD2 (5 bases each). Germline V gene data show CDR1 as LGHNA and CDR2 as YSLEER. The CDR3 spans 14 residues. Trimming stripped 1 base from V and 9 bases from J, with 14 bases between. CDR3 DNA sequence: TGCGCCAGCAGCCAAGTCCGGGGCCGAGACACGCAGTATTTT. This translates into CASSQVRGRDTQYF.

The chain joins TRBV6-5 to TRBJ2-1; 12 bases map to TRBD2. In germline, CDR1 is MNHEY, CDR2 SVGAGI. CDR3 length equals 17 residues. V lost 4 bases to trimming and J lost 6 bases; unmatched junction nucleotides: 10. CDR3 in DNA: TGTGCCAGCAGTTCCTACCGACTAGCGGGAGACGGCAATGAGCAGTTCTTC. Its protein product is CASSSYRLAGDGNEQFF.

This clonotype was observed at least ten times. The chain's CDR3 is CASSFLSGQGADTQYF. In DNA form, the CDR3 reads TGCGCCAGCAGCTTCCTATCGGGTCAGGGCGCAGATACGCAGTATTTT. This chain links TRBV5-1 with TRBJ2-3, with a tentative D call TRBD1 (5 bases). The CDR3 consists of 16 residues. V was trimmed by 2 bases and J by 4 bases, leaving 17 bases between them. Per germline, CDR1 SGHRS and CDR2 YFSETQ.

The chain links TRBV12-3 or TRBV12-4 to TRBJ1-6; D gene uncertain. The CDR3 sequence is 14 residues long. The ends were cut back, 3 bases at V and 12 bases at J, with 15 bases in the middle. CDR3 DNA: TGTGCCAGCAGTTTCCCCCCTGGTGAGGGACCCCTCCACTTT. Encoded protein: CASSFPPGEGPLHF.

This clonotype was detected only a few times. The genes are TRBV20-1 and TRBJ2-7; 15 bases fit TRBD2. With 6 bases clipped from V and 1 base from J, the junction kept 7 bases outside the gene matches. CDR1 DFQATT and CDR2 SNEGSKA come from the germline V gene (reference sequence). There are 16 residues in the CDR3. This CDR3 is CSAPGLAGGTSYEQYF. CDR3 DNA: TGCAGTGCCCCAGGACTAGCGGGGGGGACTTCCTACGAGCAGTACTTC.

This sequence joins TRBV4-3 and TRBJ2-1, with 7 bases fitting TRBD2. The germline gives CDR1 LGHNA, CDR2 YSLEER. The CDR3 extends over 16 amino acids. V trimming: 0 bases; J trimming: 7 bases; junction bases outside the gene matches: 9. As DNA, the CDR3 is TGCGCCAGCAGCCAAGATCTAGCGGAGTTTTATAATGAGCAGTTCTTC. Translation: CASSQDLAEFYNEQFF.

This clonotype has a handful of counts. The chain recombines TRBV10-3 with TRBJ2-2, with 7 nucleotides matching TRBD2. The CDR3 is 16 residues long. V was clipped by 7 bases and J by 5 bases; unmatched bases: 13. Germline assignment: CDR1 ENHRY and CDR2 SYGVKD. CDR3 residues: CAIKGRGRMVTGELFF. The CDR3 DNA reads TGTGCCATCAAAGGGAGGGGTCGGATGGTAACCGGGGAGCTGTTTTTT.

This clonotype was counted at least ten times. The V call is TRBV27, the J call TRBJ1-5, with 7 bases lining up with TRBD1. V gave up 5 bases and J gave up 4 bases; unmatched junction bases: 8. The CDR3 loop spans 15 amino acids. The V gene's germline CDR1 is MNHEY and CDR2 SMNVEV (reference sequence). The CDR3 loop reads CASSQQGLWNQPQHF. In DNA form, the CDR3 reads TGTGCCAGCAGTCAACAGGGGCTATGGAATCAGCCCCAGCATTTT.

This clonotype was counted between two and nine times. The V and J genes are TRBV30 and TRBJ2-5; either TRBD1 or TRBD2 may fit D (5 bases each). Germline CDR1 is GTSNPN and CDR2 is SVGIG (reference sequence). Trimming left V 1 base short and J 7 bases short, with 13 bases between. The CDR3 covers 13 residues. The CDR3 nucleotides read TGTGCCTGGAGTGGGCTCGGGGCGGCGACCCAGTACTTC. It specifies CAWSGLGAATQYF.

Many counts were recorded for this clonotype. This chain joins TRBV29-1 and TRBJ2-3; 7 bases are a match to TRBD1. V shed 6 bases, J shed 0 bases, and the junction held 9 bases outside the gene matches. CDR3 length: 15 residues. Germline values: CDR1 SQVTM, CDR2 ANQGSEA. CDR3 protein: CSVTNRGSSTDTQYF. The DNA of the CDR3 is TGCAGCGTGACCAACAGGGGTTCTAGCACAGATACGCAGTATTTT.

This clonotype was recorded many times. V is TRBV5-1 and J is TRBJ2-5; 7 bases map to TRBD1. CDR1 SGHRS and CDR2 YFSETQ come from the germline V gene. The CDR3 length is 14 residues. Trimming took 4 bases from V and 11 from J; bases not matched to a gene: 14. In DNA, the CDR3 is TGCGCCAGCAGCCCTGACAGGGACGTCCGGCTGCAGTACTTC. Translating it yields CASSPDRDVRLQYF.

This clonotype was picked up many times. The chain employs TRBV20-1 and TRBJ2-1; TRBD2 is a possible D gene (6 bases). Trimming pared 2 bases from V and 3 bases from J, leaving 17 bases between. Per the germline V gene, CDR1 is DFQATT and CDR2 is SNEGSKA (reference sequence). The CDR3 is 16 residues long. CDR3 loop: CSARITSFSIYNEQFF. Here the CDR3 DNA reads TGCAGTGCTAGAATAACTAGCTTCTCGATCTACAATGAGCAGTTCTTC.

CDR3 residues: CASSFRASGRGNEQFF. CDR3 nucleotides: TGTGCCAGCAGTTTCAGGGCTAGCGGGAGGGGGAATGAGCAGTTCTTC. The V and J genes are TRBV12-3 or TRBV12-4 and TRBJ2-1; TRBD2 matches 12 bases. V shed 3 bases, J shed 7 bases, and the junction held 7 bases outside the gene matches. This CDR3 is built from 16 residues.

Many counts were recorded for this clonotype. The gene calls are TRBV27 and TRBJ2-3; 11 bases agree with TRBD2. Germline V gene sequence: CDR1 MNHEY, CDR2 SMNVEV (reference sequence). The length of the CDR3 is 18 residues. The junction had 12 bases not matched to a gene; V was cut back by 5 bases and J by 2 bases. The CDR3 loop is CASSPSRLAGLSTDTQYF. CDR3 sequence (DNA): TGTGCCAGCAGTCCATCGAGACTAGCGGGGCTTTCCACAGATACGCAGTATTTT.